Included here is one TCR beta chain sequence, with context. These data are taken from a study of neoadjuvant anti-PD-1 for oral cavity cancer. Looking at the study overall: Non-progressing patients received a fourth nivolumab dose near day 43, then surgery on days 50-56.

Six replicates per PBMC sample, mostly from 480 ng of genomic DNA. TCRdb's copy holds only in-frame clones and misses some; the assay was immunoSEQ multiplex PCR. The data hold over 60,000 clones, with less than 90% observed a single time. Stated time point: after neoadjuvant nivolumab, at surgical resection. Patients were newly diagnosed with stage II-IVA oral cavity squamous cell carcinoma without prior systemic or radiation treatment. The patients had HPV-negative, locally advanced oral cavity squamous cell carcinoma. With 0 bases removed from V and 5 bases from J, the gap between germline ends came to 10 bases. Germline lookup yields CDR1 SNHLY and CDR2 FYNNEI. This CDR3 is 14 amino acids long.

The TCR originated in a person aged 35-79 years with oral cavity squamous cell carcinoma. The material was PBMCs, obtained after nivolumab (anti-PD-1) treatment. J is TRBJ2-5 and V is TRBV2; a possible D gene is TRBD2 (6 bases). CDR3 DNA: TGTGCCAGCAGTGAAGCACGGAGCGGGGAGACCCAGTACTTC. Its translation is CASSEARSGETQYF.